What follows are 30 T cell receptor beta chains derived from one specimen sequenced in a study of control samples from healthy donors and cancer patients. Assay used: immunoSEQ multiplex PCR; TCRdb lists only in-frame clones, some missing. The sample comprises 400,000 to 500,000 clones, 80% to 95% of which are singletons, and over 5.5% rests with the top ten. Material for sequencing was PBMCs. All receptors come from a middle-aged man with head and neck cancer.

The V gene is TRBV15, the J gene TRBJ2-2; 9 nucleotides match TRBD1. From germline, CDR1 is LNHNV and CDR2 YYDKDF (reference sequence). J was trimmed by 5 bases and V by 4 bases; bases with no gene match: 2. The CDR3 spans 14 residues. The CDR3 bases are TGTGCCACCAGCAAGGACAGGGGAACCGGGGAGCTGTTTTTT. This codes for CATSKDRGTGELFF. Combining the CDR3 with reference TRBV15 and TRBJ2-2 gives the whole variable domain DAMVIQNPRYQVTQFGKPVTLSCSQTLNHNVMYWYQQKSSQAPKLLFHYYDKDFNNEADTPDNFQSRRPNTSFCFLDIRSPGLGDTAMYLCATSKDRGTGELFFGEGSRLTVL.

The chain joins TRBV11-2 to TRBJ2-7, with D unresolved. Trimming stripped 3 bases from V and 6 bases from J, with 3 bases between. In germline, CDR1 is SGHAT, CDR2 FQNNGV. This CDR3 region has 10 residues. The CDR3 is CASSFSEQYF. DNA for the CDR3: TGTGCCAGCAGCTTCAGCGAGCAGTACTTC.

The chain carries TRBV19 and TRBJ1-2; 9 nucleotides align to TRBD1. The CDR3 spans 15 residues. The V segment lost 3 bases and the J segment 6 bases; nucleotides outside the gene matches: 8. Germline-derived CDR1 and CDR2 are LNHDA and SQIVND (reference sequence). The DNA of the CDR3 is TGTGCCAGTAGTATCTTAGAGGGACAGGGTCATGGCTACACCTTC. This encodes CASSILEGQGHGYTF.

The rearrangement links TRBV19 to TRBJ1-5, with no clear D. Germline V CDR1 and CDR2: LNHDA, SQIVND (reference sequence). This CDR3 contains 17 residues. V was cut by 1 base and J by 0 bases, with 13 bases left in between. CDR3 region: CASSIGAELYSNQPQHF. CDR3 in DNA: TGTGCCAGTAGTATAGGGGCTGAACTTTATAGCAATCAGCCCCAGCATTTT.

This clone was recorded a few times. CDR3 sequence reads: CASSTGLAGTDTQYF. CDR3 sequence (DNA): TGTGCCAGCAGCACAGGACTAGCGGGCACAGATACGCAGTATTTT. The rearrangement links TRBV7-3 to TRBJ2-3; 10 bases are shared with TRBD2. Unmatched junction bases numbered 3, after V lost 5 bases and J lost 1 base. The CDR3 totals 15 residues. In germline, CDR1 is SGHTA, CDR2 FQGTGA.

The CDR3 DNA reads TGTGCCAGCAGCCCCATTTCCCTCATAGGGGAAAAACTGTTTTTT. It is translated as CASSPISLIGEKLFF. The J gene is TRBJ1-4, the V gene TRBV28; D uncertain. Germline CDR1 is MDHEN and CDR2 is SYDVKM. V was pared by 6 bases and J by 8 bases, with 19 bases between. CDR3 length: 15 amino acids.

This chain links TRBV9 with TRBJ2-7, with D perhaps TRBD1 or TRBD2 (6 bases each). The CDR3 loop spans 16 amino acids. Trimming removed 4 bases at V and 2 bases at J, with 19 bases between. Per germline, CDR1 SGDLS and CDR2 YYNGEE. The chain's CDR3 is CASSPRGPGGTYEQYF. The CDR3 DNA reads as TGTGCCAGCAGCCCAAGGGGTCCCGGGGGCACCTACGAGCAGTACTTC.

The chain's CDR3 is CASSWSAVQETQYF. CDR3 nucleotide sequence: TGTGCCAGCAGCTGGTCCGCGGTTCAAGAGACCCAGTACTTC. The rearrangement uses TRBV5-6 and TRBJ2-5; no firm D call. Germline V gene data show CDR1 as SGHDT and CDR2 as YYEEEE. V dropped 3 bases and J dropped 2 bases, with 11 bases sitting between them. The CDR3 length is 14 residues.

The chain employs TRBV7-2 and TRBJ2-3; D is unresolved. Germline V gene data show CDR1 as SGHTA and CDR2 as FQGNSA. This CDR3 spans 15 amino acids. V dropped 5 bases and J dropped 4 bases, with 16 bases sitting between them. CDR3 in amino acids: CASSNGFGAADTQYF. For the CDR3, the DNA is TGTGCCAGCAGCAACGGATTTGGTGCCGCAGATACGCAGTATTTT.

V is TRBV19 and J is TRBJ2-2; tentative D call: TRBD2 (5 bases). The CDR3 is 18 residues long. Germline lookup yields CDR1 LNHDA and CDR2 SQIVND (reference sequence). V was shortened by 3 bases and J by 5 bases, with 22 bases between the two germline ends. For the CDR3, the DNA is TGTGCCAGTAGTATCGTGGCTAGAACCCAACCGGGGACCGGGGAGCTGTTTTTT. Translating it yields CASSIVARTQPGTGELFF. The full variable domain, in which reference TRBV19 and TRBJ2-2 provide the parts outside the CDR3, is DGGITQSPKYLFRKEGQNVTLSCEQNLNHDAMYWYRQDPGQGLRLIYYSQIVNDFQKGDIAEGYSVSREKKESFPLTVTSAQKNPTAFYLCASSIVARTQPGTGELFFGEGSRLTVL.

The rearrangement uses TRBV20-1 and TRBJ1-2; TRBD1 matches 9 bases. Looked up from germline, CDR1 is DFQATT and CDR2 is SNEGSKA (reference sequence). V lost 3 bases and J lost 8; bases outside the gene matches: 13. The CDR3 runs 15 residues. In nucleotides, the CDR3 is TGCAGTGCTAGTCCCGCCGGGACAGGGAGGGAAGGCTACACCTTC. It codes for CSASPAGTGREGYTF.

The chain joins TRBV19 to TRBJ1-1; tentatively, D is TRBD1 (5 bases). CDR1 LNHDA and CDR2 SQIVND come from the germline V gene (reference sequence). CDR3 length: 13 residues. V was clipped by 6 bases and J by 0 bases, with 8 bases between them. This chain's CDR3 is CASSRGMNTEAFF. The CDR3 DNA follows: TGTGCCAGTAGCCGGGGGATGAACACTGAAGCTTTCTTT.

The chain recombines TRBV5-1 with TRBJ1-2, with 8 positions matching TRBD1. With 2 bases clipped from V and 4 bases from J, the junction kept 10 bases outside the gene matches. The CDR3 loop spans 16 amino acids. From germline, CDR1 is SGHRS and CDR2 YFSETQ. CDR3 DNA sequence: TGCGCCAGCAGCTTACCCTTTCTGGACAGGGCCTATGGCTACACCTTC. This gives the protein CASSLPFLDRAYGYTF.

The rearrangement uses TRBV6-5 and TRBJ1-2; the D gene is possibly TRBD1 (5 bases). V was clipped by 6 bases and J by 5 bases, with 13 bases between them. Germline V gives CDR1 MNHEY, CDR2 SVGAGI. The CDR3 consists of 13 residues. This CDR3 reads CASRTVDRYGYTF. The CDR3 coding sequence is TGTGCCAGCAGGACAGTTGATCGGTATGGCTACACCTTC.

V is TRBV25-1 and J is TRBJ2-5; 7 bases line up with TRBD2. Trimming cost V 4 bases and J 5 bases; bases outside gene matches: 10. Germline loops: CDR1 MGHDK, CDR2 SYGVNS. This CDR3 contains 15 residues. The chain's CDR3 is CASSGGLPIPETQYF. CDR3 nucleotide sequence: TGTGCCAGCAGTGGGGGACTACCCATTCCGGAGACCCAGTACTTC.

This clone was found once. This chain joins TRBV6-2 or TRBV6-3 and TRBJ2-3; D unresolved. Germline CDR1 and CDR2: MNHEY and SVGEGT. CDR3 length: 12 residues. Trimming shortened V by 6 bases and J by 6 bases, and 10 bases separated the two germline ends. The CDR3 protein is CASSPGRDTQYF. The DNA for the CDR3 is TGTGCCAGCAGCCCCGGGCGGGATACGCAGTATTTT.

The rearrangement joins TRBV19 to TRBJ1-5, with TRBD1 matching 8 bases. Germline loops: CDR1 LNHDA, CDR2 SQIVND (reference sequence). The junction had 10 bases not matched to a gene; V was cut back by 5 bases and J by 7 bases. The CDR3 covers 15 residues. The CDR3 bases are TGTGCCAGTAGTCCTTTCAGGGGGCAAGGGCAGCCCCAGCATTTT. It codes for CASSPFRGQGQPQHF.

The rearrangement joins TRBV9 to TRBJ1-1; D not certain. The CDR3 sequence is 13 residues long. V lost 0 bases, J lost 1 base, and 4 bases lay in between. Germline V gene lookup returns CDR1 SGDLS and CDR2 YYNGEE. This CDR3 reads CASSVVPNTEAFF. As DNA, the CDR3 is TGTGCCAGCAGCGTAGTCCCGAACACTGAAGCTTTCTTT. The entire variable domain, with the rest obtained from reference TRBV9 and TRBJ1-1, is as follows: DSGVTQTPKHLITATGQRVTLRCSPRSGDLSVYWYQQSLDQGLQFLIQYYNGEERAKGNILERFSAQQFPDLHSELNLSSLELGDSALYFCASSVVPNTEAFFGQGTRLTVV.

This clone was seen once. The CDR3 nucleotides read TGTGCCAGCAGTTTATTCGCGGGACAGCATCAGCCCCAGCATTTT. Protein sequence: CASSLFAGQHQPQHF. The chain links TRBV27 to TRBJ1-5; TRBD1 aligns across 7 bases. This CDR3 has 15 amino acids. CDR1 is MNHEY, CDR2 SMNVEV, per germline (reference sequence). The junction had 5 bases not matched to a gene; V was cut back by 1 base and J by 5 bases.

The rearrangement uses TRBV30 and TRBJ2-7; perhaps TRBD2 as D (6 bases). Germline lookup yields CDR1 GTSNPN and CDR2 SVGIG (reference sequence). V lost 6 bases and J 4 bases, leaving 16 bases between the germline ends. The CDR3 totals 13 residues. Here the CDR3 DNA reads TGTGCCTGTTCCCGGGAGAGTTTTTACGAGCAGTACTTC. Protein: CACSRESFYEQYF.

The V call is TRBV10-3, the J call TRBJ1-1; D is ambiguous. Deletions cut 4 bases from V and 0 bases from J, with 9 bases between. The germline gives CDR1 ENHRY, CDR2 SYGVKD. The CDR3 length is 14 residues. The CDR3: CAISAPEMNTEAFF. The CDR3, as DNA: TGTGCCATCAGTGCACCGGAGATGAACACTGAAGCTTTCTTT.

The J gene is TRBJ1-2, the V gene TRBV3-1 (or the pseudogene TRBV3-2); D unclear. The CDR3 is 15 residues long. Germline values: CDR1 LGHDT, CDR2 YNNKEL (reference sequence). V lost 0 bases and J 0 bases, leaving 8 bases between the germline ends. The chain's CDR3 is CASSQERSPNYGYTF. For the CDR3, the DNA is TGTGCCAGCAGCCAAGAACGGAGTCCTAACTATGGCTACACCTTC.

On this clone itself: Its ends do not fully match the called genes, so a read error is possible. This chain joins TRBV4-1 and TRBJ2-7; D perhaps matches TRBD2 (6 bases). CDR1 is MGHRA and CDR2 is YSYEKL in the germline V gene. The CDR3 is 13 amino acids. CDR3 residues: CASSPARVEGKLF. The CDR3 coding sequence is TGCGCCAGCAGCCCTGCGCGCGTGGAGGGAAAGTTATTC.

The V gene is TRBV2, the J gene TRBJ2-7; tentative D call: TRBD2 (5 bases). The CDR3 is 11 residues long. Looked up from germline, CDR1 is SNHLY and CDR2 is FYNNEI. V shed 2 bases and J shed 10 bases, with 9 bases lying between them. The CDR3 DNA reads as TGTGCCAGCAGTGAACGGGAACTCCAGTACTTC. Amino acids: CASSERELQYF.

The chain is built from TRBV5-6 and TRBJ2-6; a weak D match, TRBD2 (5 bases). Germline CDR1 reads SGHDT; CDR2 reads YYEEEE. Deletions cut 4 bases from V and 4 bases from J, with 15 bases between. The CDR3 length is 16 residues. CDR3 protein: CASSPRGSAGANVLTF. The DNA of the CDR3 is TGTGCCAGCAGCCCCCGGGGTTCAGCGGGGGCCAACGTCCTGACTTTC.

The V gene is TRBV6-2 or TRBV6-3, the J gene TRBJ2-7; D perhaps matches TRBD2 (6 bases). Germline V gives CDR1 MNHEY, CDR2 SVGEGT. Trimming left V 2 bases short and J 3 bases short, with 17 bases between. The CDR3 totals 16 residues. CDR3 bases: TGTGCCAGCAGTTACCCGACGGGACTTCCTTACTACGAGCAGTACTTC. Protein sequence: CASSYPTGLPYYEQYF.

The V call is TRBV11-2, the J call TRBJ1-5; D might be TRBD1 (5 bases). The V end lost 4 bases, the J end lost 7 bases, and 17 bases lay between the germline ends. The CDR3 runs to 15 residues. Germline values: CDR1 SGHAT, CDR2 FQNNGV. CDR3 in DNA: TGTGCCAGCAGCTCTGGGCCAGGGTCGGGGCAGCCCCAGCATTTT. This gives the protein CASSSGPGSGQPQHF.

This rearrangement joins TRBV7-9 to TRBJ1-1, with D unresolved. The germline gives CDR1 SEHNR, CDR2 FQNEAQ (reference sequence). The CDR3 runs to 12 residues. The V end lost 1 base, the J end lost 5 bases, and 5 bases lay between the germline ends. The CDR3 protein is CASSLVATEAFF. CDR3 DNA: TGTGCCAGCAGCTTAGTGGCAACTGAAGCTTTCTTT.

The chain employs TRBV2 and TRBJ2-4; 15 bases match TRBD2. Germline V gene sequence: CDR1 SNHLY, CDR2 FYNNEI. This CDR3 has 19 amino acids. J lost 2 bases, V lost 5 bases, and 10 bases had no gene match. The CDR3 region is CASSRPGLAGGPPKNIQYF. Here the CDR3 DNA reads TGTGCCAGCAGTCGACCAGGACTAGCGGGAGGGCCTCCCAAAAACATTCAGTACTTC. Variable domain in full (rest from reference TRBV2 and TRBJ2-4): EPEVTQTPSHQVTQMGQEVILRCVPISNHLYFYWYRQILGQKVEFLVSFYNNEISEKSEIFDDQFSVERPDGSNFTLKIRSTKLEDSAMYFCASSRPGLAGGPPKNIQYFGAGTRLSVL.

The chain links TRBV30 to TRBJ1-2, with unresolved D. The CDR3 consists of 14 residues. Trimming removed 1 base at V and 6 bases at J, with 15 bases between. Germline V gene data show CDR1 as GTSNPN and CDR2 as SVGIG (reference sequence). The CDR3 loop is CAWSGRTPNHGYTF. The CDR3 bases are TGTGCCTGGAGTGGTCGAACACCCAACCATGGCTACACCTTC. The full variable domain, rest sourced from reference TRBV30 and TRBJ1-2, is SQTIHQWPATLVQPVGSPLSLECTVEGTSNPNLYWYRQAAGRGLQLLFYSVGIGQISSEVPQNLSASRPQDRQFILSSKKLLLSDSGFYLCAWSGRTPNHGYTFGSGTRLTVV.